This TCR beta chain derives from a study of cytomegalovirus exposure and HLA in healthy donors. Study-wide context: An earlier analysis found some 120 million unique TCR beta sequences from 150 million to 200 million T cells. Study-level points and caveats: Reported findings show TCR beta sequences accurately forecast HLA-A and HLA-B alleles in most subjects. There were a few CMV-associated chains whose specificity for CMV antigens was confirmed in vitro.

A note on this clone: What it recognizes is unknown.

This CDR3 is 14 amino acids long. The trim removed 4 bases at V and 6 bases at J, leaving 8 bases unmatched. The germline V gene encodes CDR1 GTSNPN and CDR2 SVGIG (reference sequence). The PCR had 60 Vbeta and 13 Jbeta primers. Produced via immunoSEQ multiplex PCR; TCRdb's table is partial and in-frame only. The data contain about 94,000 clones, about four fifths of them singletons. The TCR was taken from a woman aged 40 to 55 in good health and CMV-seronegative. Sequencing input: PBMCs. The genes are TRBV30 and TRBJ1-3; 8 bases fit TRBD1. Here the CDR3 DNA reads TGTGCCTGGATTGACAGGGGACATCAAAACACCATATATTTT. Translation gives CAWIDRGHQNTIYF.